The 9 T cell receptor beta chains presented below share a single source sample, sequenced in a study of blood T cell repertoires in COVID-19. The method was immunoSEQ multiplex PCR; TCRdb's version includes in-frame clones alone and lacks a portion of them. The sample shows some 210,000 clones, approximately 91% of them seen only once. Sequencing was performed on peripheral blood. Receptors were obtained from a woman between 40 and 55 years old who had recovered from COVID-19.

The chain is built from TRBV24-1 and TRBJ1-3; TRBD1 aligns across 9 bases. CDR1 is KGHDR, CDR2 SFDVKD, per germline. The CDR3 covers 18 residues. The J segment lost 0 bases and the V segment lost 9 bases, leaving 14 bases of the junction unmatched. The CDR3 protein is CATDPWTGAPFSGNTIYF. For the CDR3, the DNA is TGTGCCACCGACCCCTGGACAGGGGCCCCCTTCTCTGGAAACACCATATATTTT.

The chain recombines TRBV4-2 with TRBJ2-1, with 7 bases matching TRBD2. With 1 base clipped from V and 10 bases from J, the junction kept 7 bases outside the gene matches. The CDR3 has 14 residues. The germline gives CDR1 LGHNA, CDR2 YNFKEQ. The CDR3 sequence is CASSQGTRRHEQFF. The CDR3, as DNA: TGTGCCAGCAGCCAAGGGACTAGAAGACACGAGCAGTTCTTC.

The rearrangement joins TRBV7-2 to TRBJ1-1; the match to TRBD1 covers 9 bases. The V and J ends lost 2 bases and 5 bases, in that order; junction bases with no gene match: 3. Germline CDR1 SGHTA, CDR2 FQGNSA. CDR3 length equals 14 residues. The CDR3: CASSLIGQGTEAFF. Here the CDR3 DNA reads TGTGCCAGCAGCTTAATAGGACAGGGGACTGAAGCTTTCTTT. Looking up the rest from reference TRBV7-2 and TRBJ1-1 gives the full variable domain: GAGVSQSPSNKVTEKGKDVELRCDPISGHTALYWYRQSLGQGLEFLIYFQGNSAPDKSGLPSDRFSAERTGGSVSTLTIQRTQQEDSAVYLCASSLIGQGTEAFFGQGTRLTVV.

This chain connects TRBV19 to TRBJ2-7, with TRBD2 matching 10 bases. CDR3 size: 15 residues. With V trimmed by 4 bases and J by 9 bases, 12 bases remained unmatched. Germline V gene lookup returns CDR1 LNHDA and CDR2 SQIVND (reference sequence). Here the CDR3 DNA reads TGTGCCAGTAGTAATACAGGGGCTAGCGGGAGTGTGCAGTACTTC. The encoded protein is CASSNTGASGSVQYF.

The V and J genes are TRBV7-2 and TRBJ2-7, with TRBD2 as a possible D gene (6 bases). The CDR3 consists of 16 residues. V was cut by 5 bases and J by 2 bases, with 19 bases left in between. Looked up from germline, CDR1 is SGHTA and CDR2 is FQGNSA. In DNA form, the CDR3 reads TGTGCCAGCAGCGCCGCGGGGTCAGCTACTACCTACGAGCAGTACTTC. As protein: CASSAAGSATTYEQYF. Together with reference TRBV7-2 and TRBJ2-7, the CDR3 gives the full variable domain: GAGVSQSPSNKVTEKGKDVELRCDPISGHTALYWYRQSLGQGLEFLIYFQGNSAPDKSGLPSDRFSAERTGGSVSTLTIQRTQQEDSAVYLCASSAAGSATTYEQYFGPGTRLTVT.

Here the CDR3 reads CSVEDSEGGGLTGELFF. The CDR3 bases are TGCAGCGTTGAAGATAGTGAGGGCGGTGGGTTGACCGGGGAGCTGTTTTTT. The genes are TRBV29-1 and TRBJ2-2, with D maybe TRBD2 (5 bases). This CDR3 contains 17 residues. V lost 0 bases and J 5 bases, leaving 19 bases between the germline ends. CDR1 and CDR2 from the germline V gene are SQVTM and ANQGSEA.

This chain connects TRBV5-5 to TRBJ1-6; 8 bases align to TRBD1. The CDR3 length is 17 residues. Trimming at V came to 4 bases and at J to 0 bases, leaving 6 bases not matched to a gene. Germline CDR1 and CDR2: SGHKS and YYEKEE (reference sequence). For the CDR3, the DNA is TGTGCCAGCAGCGTGGGACAGGCTGCCTCCTATAATTCACCCCTCCACTTT. This translates into CASSVGQAASYNSPLHF.

The genes are TRBV5-1 and TRBJ1-6; no clear D. The germline V and J ends were trimmed by 0 bases and 9 bases, with 13 bases remaining between them. Germline V CDR1 and CDR2: SGHRS, YFSETQ. This CDR3 has 15 residues. CDR3 DNA sequence: TGCGCCAGCAGCTTGGCCGCGGGAAACAGTTCACCCCTCCACTTT. Its translation: CASSLAAGNSSPLHF.

The chain employs TRBV25-1 and TRBJ2-1; D is ambiguous. From germline, CDR1 is MGHDK and CDR2 SYGVNS. This CDR3 spans 15 amino acids. The V end was cut by 2 bases, the J end by 2 bases, with 10 bases between. The DNA of the CDR3 is TGTGCCAGCAGTGAAGTGGGCCAACCCTACAATGAGCAGTTCTTC. Translation gives CASSEVGQPYNEQFF.